Listed here is a single T cell receptor beta chain. Its antigen remains unidentified. The data belong to a study of PD-1 blockade in classical Hodgkin lymphoma. Across the study: Patients in the cohort were put on intravenous nivolumab, 3 mg/kg every 2 weeks. Whole-study findings and limits: When set against healthy donors, newly diagnosed patients were reported to show lower baseline TCR diversity. Significantly greater TCR diversity emerged by C4D1 in CD4+ cells but not CD8+ cells.

CDR3 size: 16 residues. Germline V lookup: CDR1 SEHNR, CDR2 FQNEAQ (reference sequence). The trim removed 3 bases at V and 3 bases at J, leaving 7 bases unmatched. Assay used: immunoSEQ multiplex PCR; TCRdb lists only in-frame clones, some missing. The data hold tens of thousands of clones, with roughly 80% observed a single time. Time point indicated: cycle 4 day 1 (C4D1), after six to seven weeks of nivolumab. Every patient was affected by relapse after autologous stem cell transplantation, while exposure to brentuximab vedotin was not uniform. The authors purified CD4+ T cells from thawed PBMCs by magnetic negative selection.

This rearrangement joins TRBV7-9 to TRBJ2-3; 9 nucleotides match TRBD2. The input for sequencing was CD4+ T cells from blood, taken before the fourth cycle of nivolumab. The sequence was collected from a human donor with classical Hodgkin lymphoma. Here the CDR3 reads CASSLGAGGGTDTQYF. DNA of the CDR3: TGTGCCAGCAGCTTGGGAGCGGGAGGAGGGACAGATACGCAGTATTTT.